This T cell receptor beta chain stems from a study of cytomegalovirus exposure and HLA in healthy donors. Trimming removed 1 base from V and 2 bases from J, with 12 bases in between. This CDR3 has 15 amino acids. The germline V gene encodes CDR1 SGHRS and CDR2 YFSETQ. PCR involved 60 Vbeta and 13 Jbeta primers. Sequenced by immunoSEQ multiplex PCR; TCRdb stores in-frame clones only, minus some. The profile covers 70,000 to 95,000 clones, with about three quarters appearing a single time and 1.1% taken by the ten largest. Input material: PBMCs. This TCR came from a male donor in good health and CMV-seronegative. The chain employs TRBV5-1 and TRBJ1-1; D possibly corresponds to TRBD1 (6 bases). CDR3 sequence reads: CASSLIGQTNTEAFF. The CDR3 DNA follows: TGCGCCAGCAGCTTGATCGGACAGACTAACACTGAAGCTTTCTTT.